This TCR beta chain derives from a study of blood T cell repertoires in COVID-19. Looking at the study overall: Sources were T cells, B-cell-depleted T cells, or PBMCs; the material itself was cDNA or gDNA.

Germline V gene sequence: CDR1 SGHAT, CDR2 FQNNGV. V lost 4 bases to trimming and J lost 6 bases, with 13 bases between them. There are 13 residues in the CDR3. The authors' processing: Estimation of nucleated cell counts relied on the amplification of reference gene primers. Sequencing was performed with immunoSEQ multiplex PCR; in TCRdb, only in-frame clones are kept and a portion is missing. The D gene and trimming were derived from the DNA, and the V and J assignments and clone size from that table. Seen here are hundreds of thousands of clones, about 80% observed once, and the top ten hold more than 7%.

This TCR came from a man older than 75 with acute or convalescent COVID-19. The chain employs TRBV11-2 and TRBJ2-7; D is perhaps TRBD2 (5 bases). Sequencing input: peripheral blood. In DNA, the CDR3 is TGTGCCAGCAGCTGGACGGGGAACGCCGAGCAGTACTTC. It yields the protein CASSWTGNAEQYF.